What follows describes a single T cell receptor beta chain. The ends were cut back, 1 base at V and 7 bases at J, with 13 bases in the middle. This CDR3 is built from 14 residues. From germline, CDR1 is GTSNPN and CDR2 SVGIG (reference sequence). This record belongs to a study of T cell responses to AZD1222 COVID-19 vaccine. TCRdb keeps only in-frame clones here, not all; method: immunoSEQ multiplex PCR. The table includes fewer than 150,000 clones, 88% detected once. The receptor was isolated from an adult in good health. This material consisted of peripheral blood, taken on day 0 of AZD1222 vaccination. The V gene is TRBV30, the J gene TRBJ1-4; possibly TRBD1 for D (5 bases). The CDR3 region is CAWSAWGVGEKLFF. The DNA of the CDR3 is TGTGCCTGGAGTGCGTGGGGGGTTGGTGAAAAACTGTTTTTT.